These T cell receptor beta chains were read from a single sample in a study of post-analysis software for immune sequencing data. TCRdb re-analysed the PCR reads in MiXCR, keeping a single row per CDR3 protein. Among 800,000 to 950,000 distinct CDR3 sequences, 53% were seen once, and the ten largest hold 4.6%. The sequencing input was blood. All receptors come from a girl under 18 with multiple sclerosis. Both conserved end residues are part of each CDR3. D genes are given only for firm matches. Where a row states a size, it is once, few, many or the class of an expanded clone; other rows omit it.

J: TRBJ2-4; V: TRBV6-1; D: TRBD2; length: 17; size: .; CDR3: CASSPGTSGGPKNIQYF; DNA: TGTGCCAGCAGCCCTGGGACTAGCGGGGGCCCAAAAAACATTCAGTACTTC
J: TRBJ1-1; V: TRBV29-1; D: .; length: 15; size: .; CDR3: CSVSWFVGGQTEAFF; DNA: TGCAGCGTTTCATGGTTCGTAGGGGGGCAAACTGAAGCTTTCTTT
J: TRBJ2-3; V: TRBV9; D: .; length: 16; size: .; CDR3: CASSVEATTSTDTQYF; DNA: TGTGCCAGCAGCGTAGAAGCGACCACTAGCACAGATACGCAGTATTTT
J: TRBJ2-7; V: TRBV7-9; D: TRBD2; length: 15; size: .; CDR3: CASSLSGSRTYEQYF; DNA: TGTGCCAGCAGCTTGAGCGGGAGTAGAACCTACGAGCAGTACTTC
J: TRBJ2-3; V: TRBV20-1; D: .; length: 13; size: .; CDR3: CSAHKGERDTQYF; DNA: TGCAGTGCCCATAAGGGGGAGCGAGATACGCAGTATTTT
J: TRBJ2-7; V: TRBV12-5; D: TRBD1; length: 13; size: few; CDR3: CASAGTGDYEQYF; DNA: TGTGCTAGTGCCGGGACAGGGGACTACGAGCAGTACTTC
J: TRBJ2-7; V: TRBV20-1; D: TRBD2; length: 17; size: few; CDR3: CSANAGLAGGPLYEQYF; DNA: TGCAGTGCGAACGCGGGACTAGCGGGAGGGCCCTTGTACGAGCAGTACTTC
J: TRBJ1-1; V: TRBV29-1; D: .; length: 15; size: .; CDR3: CSVDSTAYKDTEAFF; DNA: TGCAGCGTTGACTCCACAGCTTACAAGGACACTGAAGCTTTCTTT
J: TRBJ2-6; V: TRBV2; D: .; length: 16; size: .; CDR3: CASSSGRGSGANVLTF; DNA: TGTGCCAGCAGTTCGGGCAGGGGCTCTGGGGCCAACGTCCTGACTTTC
J: TRBJ2-3; V: TRBV5-1; D: TRBD2; length: 17; size: .; CDR3: CASSLAPAGGGTDTQYF; DNA: TGCGCCAGCAGCTTGGCCCCAGCGGGAGGCGGCACAGATACGCAGTATTTT
J: TRBJ1-3; V: TRBV9; D: .; length: 19; size: .; CDR3: CASSPTLLFRGSSGNTIYF; DNA: TGTGCCAGCAGCCCCACACTTCTATTTAGGGGATCCTCTGGAAACACCATATATTTT
J: TRBJ2-5; V: TRBV20-1; D: .; length: 15; size: few; CDR3: CSARDVEGQQETQYF; DNA: TGCAGTGCTAGAGATGTGGAGGGCCAGCAAGAGACCCAGTACTTC
J: TRBJ2-1; V: TRBV20-1; D: TRBD2; length: 12; size: .; CDR3: CSASDGRNEQFF; DNA: TGCAGTGCTAGCGACGGGAGGAATGAGCAGTTCTTC
J: TRBJ2-3; V: TRBV29-1; D: .; length: 10; size: few; CDR3: CSFPGPTQYF; DNA: TGCAGCTTCCCCGGGCCTACGCAGTATTTT
J: TRBJ2-5; V: TRBV30; D: .; length: 13; size: .; CDR3: CAWTLPGHETQYF; DNA: TGTGCCTGGACCCTACCAGGGCACGAGACCCAGTACTTC
J: TRBJ2-7; V: TRBV6-5; D: .; length: 15; size: few; CDR3: CASRKQGPISYEQYF; DNA: TGTGCCAGCAGAAAACAGGGCCCCATCTCCTACGAGCAGTACTTC
J: TRBJ1-2; V: TRBV12-3/TRBV12-4; D: .; length: 13; size: .; CDR3: CASSLAFMSGYTF; DNA: TGTGCCAGCAGTTTAGCGTTCATGAGTGGCTACACCTTC
J: TRBJ1-2; V: TRBV27; D: .; length: 14; size: .; CDR3: CACSLYREDYGYTF; DNA: TGTGCCTGCAGTTTATACCGGGAAGACTATGGCTACACCTTC
J: TRBJ1-2; V: TRBV6-5; D: TRBD1; length: 16; size: few; CDR3: CASSYPTGAGNYGYTF; DNA: TGTGCCAGCAGTTACCCGACAGGGGCGGGGAACTATGGCTACACCTTC
J: TRBJ2-5; V: TRBV29-1; D: .; length: 11; size: .; CDR3: CSGARQETQYF; DNA: TGCAGCGGGGCGCGCCAAGAGACCCAGTACTTC
J: TRBJ2-7; V: TRBV20-1; D: .; length: 13; size: .; CDR3: CSAGGDSTYEQYF; DNA: TGCAGTGCTGGGGGGGACAGTACCTACGAGCAGTACTTC
J: TRBJ2-7; V: TRBV12-3/TRBV12-4; D: TRBD1; length: 13; size: .; CDR3: CASRWTGEHEQYF; DNA: TGTGCCAGCAGATGGACAGGTGAACACGAGCAGTACTTC
J: TRBJ1-1; V: TRBV27; D: .; length: 13; size: .; CDR3: CASSSFSVSEAFF; DNA: TGTGCCAGCAGTTCCTTCAGTGTCTCTGAAGCTTTCTTT
J: TRBJ2-1; V: TRBV5-1; D: TRBD2; length: 14; size: .; CDR3: CASSTLTSVDEQFF; DNA: TGCGCCAGCAGCACGCTGACTAGCGTCGATGAGCAGTTCTTC